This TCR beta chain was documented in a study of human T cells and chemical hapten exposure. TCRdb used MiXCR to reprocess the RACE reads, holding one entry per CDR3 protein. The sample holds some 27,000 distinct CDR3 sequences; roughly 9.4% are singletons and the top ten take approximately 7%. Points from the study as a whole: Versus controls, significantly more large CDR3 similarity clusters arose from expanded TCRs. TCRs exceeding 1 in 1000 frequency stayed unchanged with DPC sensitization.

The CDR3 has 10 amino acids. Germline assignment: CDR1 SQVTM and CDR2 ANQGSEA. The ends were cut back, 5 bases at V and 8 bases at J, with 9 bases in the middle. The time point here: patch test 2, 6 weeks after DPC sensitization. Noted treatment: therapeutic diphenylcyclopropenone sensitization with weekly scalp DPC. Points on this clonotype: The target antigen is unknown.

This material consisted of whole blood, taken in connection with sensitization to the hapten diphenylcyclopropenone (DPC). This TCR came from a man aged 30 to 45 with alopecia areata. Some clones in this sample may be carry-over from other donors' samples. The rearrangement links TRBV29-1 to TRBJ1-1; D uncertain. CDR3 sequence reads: CSVLSMEAFF. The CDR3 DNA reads TGCAGCGTTCTTTCTATGGAAGCTTTCTTT.